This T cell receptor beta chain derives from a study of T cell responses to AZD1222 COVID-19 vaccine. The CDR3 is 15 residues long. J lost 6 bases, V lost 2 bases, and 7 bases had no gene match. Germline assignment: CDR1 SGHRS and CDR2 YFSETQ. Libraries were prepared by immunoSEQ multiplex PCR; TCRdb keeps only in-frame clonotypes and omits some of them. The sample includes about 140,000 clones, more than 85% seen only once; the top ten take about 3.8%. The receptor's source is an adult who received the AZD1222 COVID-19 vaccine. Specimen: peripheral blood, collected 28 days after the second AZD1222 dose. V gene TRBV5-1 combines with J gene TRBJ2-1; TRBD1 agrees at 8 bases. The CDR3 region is CASSLDRGGGNEQFF. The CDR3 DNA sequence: TGCGCCAGCAGCTTAGACAGGGGAGGCGGCAATGAGCAGTTCTTC.